Listed here are 13 T cell receptor beta chains from one sample, sequenced in a study of spatial heterogeneity in lung cancer. MiXCR, applied by TCRdb to the 5' RACE reads, yields one record per CDR3 protein. This sample carries about 2,100 distinct CDR3 sequences, almost 7% of them seen once, and the ten largest clones take around an eighth. Specified time point: sample taken at primary tumor resection. This material consisted of normal lung tissue next to the tumor, taken at surgery. The receptor source for this set is a male donor with early-stage non-small cell lung cancer.

By sample share, this clonotype is large. V gene TRBV9 combines with J gene TRBJ2-3; TRBD2 agrees at 12 bases. This CDR3 has 16 residues. The germline V gene has CDR1 SGDLS and CDR2 YYNGEE. V trimming: 3 bases; J trimming: 2 bases; junction bases outside the gene matches: 4. The CDR3 DNA reads as TGTGCCAGCAGCGGCGGGACTAGCGGGCTCACAGATACGCAGTATTTT. This translates into CASSGGTSGLTDTQYF. Looking up the rest from reference TRBV9 and TRBJ2-3 gives the full variable domain: DSGVTQTPKHLITATGQRVTLRCSPRSGDLSVYWYQQSLDQGLQFLIQYYNGEERAKGNILERFSAQQFPDLHSELNLSSLELGDSALYFCASSGGTSGLTDTQYFGPGTRLTVL.

This clonotype is judged medium-sized. The chain carries TRBV12-3 or TRBV12-4 and TRBJ2-5, with 12 bases that match TRBD2. The ends lost 6 bases at V and 3 bases at J; junction bases unmatched: 11. The CDR3 has 17 amino acids. The chain's CDR3 is CASSQTSGRLAKETQYF. CDR3 coding DNA: TGTGCCAGCAGCCAGACTAGCGGGAGATTAGCTAAAGAGACCCAGTACTTC.

This clonotype is labeled as medium-sized. V and J are TRBV5-3 and TRBJ2-1; possibly TRBD1 for D (5 bases). TRBV5-3 is classed as an ORF, of uncertain function. The CDR3 runs 15 residues. Trimming removed 4 bases at V and 1 base at J, with 12 bases between. The chain's CDR3 is CARSGTGPSYNEQFF. Here the CDR3 DNA reads TGTGCCAGAAGCGGCACAGGACCTTCCTACAATGAGCAGTTCTTC.

Judged by abundance, this clonotype is medium-sized. V and J are TRBV6-1 and TRBJ1-2; D uncertain. Per germline, CDR1 MNHNS and CDR2 SASEGT. V was pared by 4 bases and J by 3 bases, with 6 bases between. The CDR3 sequence is 12 residues long. The CDR3: CASSVGYYGYTF. CDR3 coding DNA: TGTGCCAGCAGTGTGGGGTACTATGGCTACACCTTC.

By sample fraction, this clonotype is medium-sized. CDR3 bases: TGTGCCAGCTCGCCTGCTCCTAGCGGGAGTCCCAAAAACATTCAGTACTTC. Translated: CASSPAPSGSPKNIQYF. The chain combines TRBV18 with TRBJ2-4, with 10 bases lining up with TRBD2. The CDR3 contains 17 residues. Germline trimming cut 6 bases from V and 2 bases from J; bases unmatched to any gene: 10. From germline, CDR1 is KGHSH and CDR2 LQKENI.

By share, this clonotype ranks as medium-sized. The rearrangement links TRBV19 to TRBJ2-1, with 8 bases identical to TRBD2. This CDR3 has 14 amino acids. The germline CDR1 and CDR2 sequences are LNHDA and SQIVND (reference sequence). Germline trimming cut 5 bases from V and 5 bases from J; bases unmatched to any gene: 5. The CDR3 DNA follows: TGTGCCAGTAGTTCACAAGCGGGAGACAATGAGCAGTTCTTC. Its translation is CASSSQAGDNEQFF.

Judged by abundance, this clonotype is medium-sized. V gene TRBV25-1 combines with J gene TRBJ1-1; D is ambiguous. The CDR3 sequence is 11 residues long. Trimming cost V 6 bases and J 9 bases, with 11 bases left between them. The V gene's germline CDR1 is MGHDK and CDR2 SYGVNS. The CDR3: CASRDRAKAFF. CDR3 DNA sequence: TGTGCCAGCAGAGATAGGGCGAAAGCTTTCTTT.

This clonotype is deemed medium-sized (0.01 to 0.1%). The gene calls are TRBV4-3 and TRBJ2-1; TRBD1 might be the D (6 bases). The CDR3 runs 13 residues. Germline V lookup: CDR1 LGHNA, CDR2 YSLEER. Trimming shortened V by 1 base and J by 8 bases, and 9 bases separated the two germline ends. The CDR3 DNA reads TGCGCCAGCAGCCAAGCAGGGGCCGATGAGCAGTTCTTC. Translated, it gives CASSQAGADEQFF.

By share, this clonotype ranks as medium-sized. The chain carries TRBV11-3 and TRBJ1-2; 8 bases line up with TRBD1. Germline V gene sequence: CDR1 SGHNT, CDR2 YENEEA. The trim removed 6 bases at V and 4 bases at J, leaving 10 bases unmatched. The length of the CDR3 is 15 residues. CDR3 residues: CASSAKGQDPYGYTF. As DNA, the CDR3 is TGTGCCAGCAGTGCCAAGGGACAGGACCCCTATGGCTACACCTTC.

In this sample, this clonotype is medium-sized (0.01 to 0.1%). This rearrangement joins TRBV7-9 to TRBJ1-5; D might be TRBD1 (5 bases). The CDR3 spans 14 residues. The V end was cut by 1 base, the J end by 6 bases, with 10 bases between. Germline CDR1 SEHNR, CDR2 FQNEAQ (reference sequence). The CDR3 is CASSLGGEFQPQHF. CDR3 in DNA: TGTGCCAGCAGCTTAGGGGGGGAGTTTCAGCCCCAGCATTTT.

The chain combines TRBV7-8 with TRBJ2-3; 10 nucleotides line up with TRBD2. Losses at the gene ends were 3 bases for V and 2 bases for J; bases not matched to a gene: 5. The germline V gene has CDR1 SGHVS and CDR2 FQNEAQ. The CDR3 is made up of 16 amino acids. CDR3 residues: CASSLRLAGLTDTQYF. CDR3 DNA: TGTGCCAGCAGCTTGCGACTAGCGGGCCTCACAGATACGCAGTATTTT.

By its share, this clonotype is medium-sized. V and J are TRBV6-6 and TRBJ2-7; TRBD1 aligns across 7 bases. Looked up from germline, CDR1 is MNHNY and CDR2 is SVGAGI (reference sequence). V lost 6 bases and J lost 1; bases outside the gene matches: 9. This CDR3 region has 15 residues. The CDR3 nucleotides are TGTGCCAGCAGAGTCAGGGACAGCTCATCCTACGAGCAGTACTTC. Residues: CASRVRDSSSYEQYF.

By its share, this clonotype is medium-sized. J is TRBJ2-6 and V is TRBV24-1; 8 bases line up with TRBD1. The CDR3 length is 15 residues. Germline CDR1 KGHDR, CDR2 SFDVKD. Unmatched junction bases numbered 4, after V lost 6 bases and J lost 4 bases. CDR3 nucleotides: TGTGCCACCAGTACGACAGGGGACGGGGCCAACGTCCTGACTTTC. This gives the protein CATSTTGDGANVLTF.